What follows describes a single T cell receptor beta chain. Only CD45RO-negative cells positively selected for CCR7 counted as naive CD8 cells, so terminally differentiated effector memory CD45RA+ cells were excluded. Clones were sequenced by immunoSEQ multiplex PCR, and TCRdb holds only the in-frame ones, with some missing. The sample records roughly 550,000 clones, just under 97% being singletons. Germline lookup yields CDR1 PRHDT and CDR2 FYEKMQ (reference sequence). The CDR3 sequence is 15 residues long. V was cut by 7 bases and J by 1 base, with 14 bases left in between. The sample comes from a study of shared clonotypes between healthy human individuals.

Sequenced sample: naive CD8+ T cells sorted from blood. The V call is TRBV13, the J call TRBJ2-4; D may correspond to TRBD1 or TRBD2 (5 bases each). The source is a young woman in good health. CDR3 sequence: CASTSGGDAKNIQYF. The CDR3 region has the DNA TGTGCCAGCACCTCCGGTGGGGACGCCAAAAACATTCAGTACTTC.